Sequencing of this TCR beta chain was carried out in a study of human T cells and chemical hapten exposure. Study details: The sensitizer, 2% DPC, was used on around 2 cm by around 2 cm of upper inner arm skin.

The CDR3 has 17 residues. CDR1 and CDR2 (germline): SEHNR, FQNEAQ (reference sequence). Trimming took 5 bases from V and 0 from J, leaving 18 bases between them. Individual cDNA molecules (in the library) carried attached unique molecular identifiers. TCRdb re-called the reads with MiXCR, one entry per CDR3 protein. The sample includes about 5,100 distinct CDR3 sequences, around three fifths seen only once; the top ten take about 4%. Study-wide results and limits: With DPC sensitization, TCRs exceeding 1 in 1000 frequency showed no change. Versus controls, significantly more large CDR3 similarity clusters arose from expanded TCRs.

To note about this clonotype: No antigen is known for it.

Treatment: therapeutic diphenylcyclopropenone sensitization with weekly scalp DPC. Here the sequenced sample was whole blood, taken before DPC sensitization or 2, 6, or about 24 weeks after (not recorded which). This chain uses TRBV7-9 with TRBJ2-3, with D possibly being TRBD1 (6 bases). This TCR came from an adult with alopecia areata. Some clones in this sample may be carry-over from other donors' samples. This table probably holds off-target reads from a library built for another chain. CDR3 nucleotide sequence: TGTGCCAGCAGCCTGACCGGGACACTGCCTAGCACAGATACGCAGTATTTT. This encodes CASSLTGTLPSTDTQYF.